This record covers a single T cell receptor beta chain. What it binds is not known. These data come from a study of identical twins. Study-level results: High-abundance cord blood beta clonotypes had fewer insertions; memory repertoires showed none.

Deletions cut 3 bases from V and 1 base from J, with 9 bases between. The CDR3 consists of 14 residues. Germline CDR1 reads MNHEY; CDR2 reads SVGEGT. Each CDR3 protein gets one entry after TCRdb re-called the 5' RACE reads with MiXCR. The sample carries 550,000 to 800,000 distinct CDR3 sequences, about 7.6% recorded once. This same sample was also taken into another study, of yellow fever vaccine responses in identical twins.

This TCR was sampled from a woman between 18 and 29 years old in good health. Sequences were obtained from PBMCs. V and J are TRBV6-2 or TRBV6-3 and TRBJ1-1, with D tentatively TRBD1 (5 bases). In nucleotides, the CDR3 is TGTGCCAGCAGTTATAGCAGGGCGAACACTGAAGCTTTCTTT. Residues: CASSYSRANTEAFF.